Following are 3 T cell receptor beta chains from one sample sequenced in a study of blood T cells in healthy people across ages. Primers used in a second PCR of about 6 to 12 cycles were a sample-barcoded 5' primer and a J-beta primer mix. Via MiXCR, TCRdb re-called the 5' RACE reads, giving one row per CDR3 protein. The table includes some 1.4 million distinct CDR3 sequences, approximately 40% detected once. Specimen: blood. All receptors derive from a young woman in good health.

V and J are TRBV30 and TRBJ2-3; tentative D call: TRBD2 (6 bases). CDR3 size: 13 residues. CDR1 GTSNPN and CDR2 SVGIG come from the germline V gene (reference sequence). Trimming pared 1 base from V and 13 bases from J, leaving 18 bases between. CDR3 nucleotides: TGTGCCTGGAGTGGGATATGGCGGGGTGAAGAGTATTTT. It translates to CAWSGIWRGEEYF.

The chain couples TRBV7-8 to TRBJ2-7; D not resolved. Per germline, CDR1 SGHVS and CDR2 FQNEAQ. The CDR3 is made up of 13 amino acids. The ends were cut back, 2 bases at V and 3 bases at J, with 8 bases in the middle. The CDR3 protein is CASSLNHNYEQYF. The DNA for the CDR3 is TGTGCCAGCAGCTTAAACCACAACTACGAGCAGTACTTC.

This chain links TRBV10-2 with TRBJ2-3; a possible D gene is TRBD2 (6 bases). Germline lookup yields CDR1 WSHSY and CDR2 SAAADI. There are 15 residues in the CDR3. V lost 4 bases and J lost 2, with 13 bases in between. The CDR3 reads CASSVLATNTDTQYF. DNA of the CDR3: TGCGCCAGCAGTGTCCTAGCGACTAACACAGATACGCAGTATTTT.